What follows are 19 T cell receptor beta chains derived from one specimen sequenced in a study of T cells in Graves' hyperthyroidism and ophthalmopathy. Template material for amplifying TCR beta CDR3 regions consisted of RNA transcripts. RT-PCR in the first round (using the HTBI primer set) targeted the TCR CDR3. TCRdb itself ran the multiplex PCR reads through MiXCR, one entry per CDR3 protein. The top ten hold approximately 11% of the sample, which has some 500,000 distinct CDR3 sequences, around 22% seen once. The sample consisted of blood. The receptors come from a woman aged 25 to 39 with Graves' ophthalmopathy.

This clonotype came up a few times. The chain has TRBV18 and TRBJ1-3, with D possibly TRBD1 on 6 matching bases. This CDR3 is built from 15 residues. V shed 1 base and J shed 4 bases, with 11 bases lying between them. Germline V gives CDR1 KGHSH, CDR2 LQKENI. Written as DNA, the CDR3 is TGTGCCAGCTCACCACTGGGGGCATACGGAAACACCATATATTTT. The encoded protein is CASSPLGAYGNTIYF. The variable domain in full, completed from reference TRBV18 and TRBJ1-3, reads NAGVMQNPRHLVRRRGQEARLRCSPMKGHSHVYWYRQLPEEGLKFMVYLQKENIIDESGMPKERFSAEFPKEGPSILRIQQVVRGDSAAYFCASSPLGAYGNTIYFGEGSWLTVV.

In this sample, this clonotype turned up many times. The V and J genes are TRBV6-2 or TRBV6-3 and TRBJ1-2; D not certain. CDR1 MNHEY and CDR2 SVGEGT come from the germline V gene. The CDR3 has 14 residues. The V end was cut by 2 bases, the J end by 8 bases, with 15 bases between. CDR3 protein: CASSYVRDLYGYTF. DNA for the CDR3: TGTGCCAGCAGTTACGTGAGGGATCTGTACGGCTACACCTTC.

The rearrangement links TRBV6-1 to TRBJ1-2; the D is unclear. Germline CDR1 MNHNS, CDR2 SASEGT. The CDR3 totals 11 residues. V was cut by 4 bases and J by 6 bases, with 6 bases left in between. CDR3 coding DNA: TGTGCCAGCAGTGTAGTGGATGGCTACACCTTC. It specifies CASSVVDGYTF.

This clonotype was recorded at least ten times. This CDR3 is CASSLRLGNSYEQYF. CDR3 bases: TGTGCCAGCAGCTTACGATTGGGCAACTCCTACGAGCAGTACTTC. This chain joins TRBV13 and TRBJ2-7; unclear D gene. V lost 2 bases, J lost 0 bases, and 11 bases lay in between. CDR1 PRHDT and CDR2 FYEKMQ come from the germline V gene (reference sequence). CDR3 size: 15 residues.

CDR3 region: CASSTRQVAEDTQYF. In DNA form, the CDR3 reads TGTGCCAGTAGTACCCGACAGGTAGCGGAAGATACGCAGTATTTT. This chain uses TRBV19 with TRBJ2-3, with D possibly called TRBD1 or TRBD2 (6 bases each). Trimming left V 4 bases short and J 5 bases short, with 16 bases between. Germline V CDR1 and CDR2: LNHDA, SQIVND (reference sequence). The CDR3 has 15 amino acids.

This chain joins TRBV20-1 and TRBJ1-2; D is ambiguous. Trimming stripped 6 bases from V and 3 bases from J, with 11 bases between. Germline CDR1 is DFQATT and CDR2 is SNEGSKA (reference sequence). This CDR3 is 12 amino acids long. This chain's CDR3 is CSARERDYGYTF. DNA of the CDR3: TGCAGTGCGCGGGAACGGGACTATGGCTACACCTTC.

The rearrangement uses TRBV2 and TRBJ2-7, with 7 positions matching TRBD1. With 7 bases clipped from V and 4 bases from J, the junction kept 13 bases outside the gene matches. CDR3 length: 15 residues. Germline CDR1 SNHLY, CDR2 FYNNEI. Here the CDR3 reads CASTLPGQSLYEQYF. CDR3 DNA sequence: TGTGCCAGCACCCTACCGGGACAGAGCCTTTACGAGCAGTACTTC. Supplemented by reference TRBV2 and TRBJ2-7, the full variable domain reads EPEVTQTPSHQVTQMGQEVILRCVPISNHLYFYWYRQILGQKVEFLVSFYNNEISEKSEIFDDQFSVERPDGSNFTLKIRSTKLEDSAMYFCASTLPGQSLYEQYFGPGTRLTVT.

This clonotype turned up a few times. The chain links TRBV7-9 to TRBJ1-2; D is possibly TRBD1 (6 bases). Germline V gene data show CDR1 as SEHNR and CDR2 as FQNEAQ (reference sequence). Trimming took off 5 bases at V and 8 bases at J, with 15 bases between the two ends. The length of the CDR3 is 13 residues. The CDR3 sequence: CASSERAQGGYTF. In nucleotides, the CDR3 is TGTGCCAGCAGCGAGAGAGCCCAGGGGGGCTACACCTTC. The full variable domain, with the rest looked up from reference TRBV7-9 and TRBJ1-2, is DTGVSQNPRHKITKRGQNVTFRCDPISEHNRLYWYRQTLGQGPEFLTYFQNEAQLEKSRLLSDRFSAERPKGSFSTLEIQRTEQGDSAMYLCASSERAQGGYTFGSGTRLTVV.

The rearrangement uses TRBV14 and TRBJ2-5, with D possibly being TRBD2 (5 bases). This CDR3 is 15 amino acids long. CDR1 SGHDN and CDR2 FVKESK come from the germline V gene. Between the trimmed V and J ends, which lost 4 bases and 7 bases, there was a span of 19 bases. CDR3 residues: CASSLGLGSLGTQYF. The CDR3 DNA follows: TGTGCCAGCAGCCTCGGGCTAGGGAGTTTGGGGACCCAGTACTTC.

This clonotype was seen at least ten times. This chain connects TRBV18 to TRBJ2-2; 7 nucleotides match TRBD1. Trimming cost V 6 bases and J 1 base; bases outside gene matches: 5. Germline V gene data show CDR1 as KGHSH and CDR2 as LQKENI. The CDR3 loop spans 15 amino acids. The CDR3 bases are TGTGCCAGCTCCCCGGACAGGAGGAACACCGGGGAGCTGTTTTTT. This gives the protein CASSPDRRNTGELFF.

The CDR3 loop reads CSVGQAAYEQYF. The CDR3 DNA reads as TGCAGCGTTGGGCAGGCGGCCTACGAGCAGTACTTC. The chain has TRBV29-1 and TRBJ2-7; D remains unclear. Germline V gene data show CDR1 as SQVTM and CDR2 as ANQGSEA. This CDR3 region has 12 residues. V was shortened by 4 bases and J by 2 bases, with 9 bases between the two germline ends.

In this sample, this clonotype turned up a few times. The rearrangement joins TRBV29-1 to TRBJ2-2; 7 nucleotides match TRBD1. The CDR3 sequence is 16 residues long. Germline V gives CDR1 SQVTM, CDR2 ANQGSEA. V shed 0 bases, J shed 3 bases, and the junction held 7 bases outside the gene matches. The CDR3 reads CSVEDGEQGHTGELFF. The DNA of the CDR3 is TGCAGCGTTGAAGATGGGGAACAGGGGCACACCGGGGAGCTGTTTTTT.

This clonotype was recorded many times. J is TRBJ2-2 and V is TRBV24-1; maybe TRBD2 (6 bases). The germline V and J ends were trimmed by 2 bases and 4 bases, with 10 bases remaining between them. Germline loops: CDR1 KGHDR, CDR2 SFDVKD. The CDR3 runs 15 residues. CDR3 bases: TGTGCCACCAGTGATTGGAGGGGTCGCACCGGGGAGCTGTTTTTT. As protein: CATSDWRGRTGELFF.

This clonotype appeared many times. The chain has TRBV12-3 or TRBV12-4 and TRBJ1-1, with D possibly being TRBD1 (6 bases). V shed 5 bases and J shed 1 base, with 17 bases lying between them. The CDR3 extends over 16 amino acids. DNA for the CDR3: TGTGCCAGCAGTACACAGACCGGGACACCGAACACTGAAGCTTTCTTT. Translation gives CASSTQTGTPNTEAFF.

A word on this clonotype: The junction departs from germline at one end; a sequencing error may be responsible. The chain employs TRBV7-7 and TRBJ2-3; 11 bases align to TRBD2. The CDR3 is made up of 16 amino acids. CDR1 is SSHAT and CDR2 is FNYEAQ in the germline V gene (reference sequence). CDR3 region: CASSLGLSGGEDTQYF. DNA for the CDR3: TGTGCTAGCAGCTTAGGTCTTAGCGGGGGGGAAGATACGCAGTATTTT.

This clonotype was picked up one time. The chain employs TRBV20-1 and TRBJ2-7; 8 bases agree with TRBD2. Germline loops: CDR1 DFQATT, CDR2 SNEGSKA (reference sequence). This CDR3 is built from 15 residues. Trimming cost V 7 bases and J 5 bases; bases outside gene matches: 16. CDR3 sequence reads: CSVDPVPSGSHEQYF. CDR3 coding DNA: TGCAGTGTCGATCCCGTCCCCAGCGGGAGTCACGAGCAGTACTTC.

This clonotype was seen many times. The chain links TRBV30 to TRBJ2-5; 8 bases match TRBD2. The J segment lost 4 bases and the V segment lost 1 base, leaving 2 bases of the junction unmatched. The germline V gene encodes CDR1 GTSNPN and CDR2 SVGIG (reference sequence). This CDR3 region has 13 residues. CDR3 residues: CAWSGGLGETQYF. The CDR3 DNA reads TGTGCCTGGAGTGGGGGACTAGGAGAGACCCAGTACTTC.

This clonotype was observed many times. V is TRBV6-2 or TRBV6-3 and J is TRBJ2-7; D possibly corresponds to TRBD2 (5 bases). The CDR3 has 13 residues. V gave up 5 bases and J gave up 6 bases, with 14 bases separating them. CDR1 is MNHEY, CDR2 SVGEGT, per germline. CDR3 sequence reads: CASSNGISGEQYF. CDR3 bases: TGTGCCAGCAGTAACGGGATCTCTGGCGAGCAGTACTTC.

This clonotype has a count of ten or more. The DNA of the CDR3 is TGTGCCAGCAGTGACAGGGATCTGGGCCAGCCCCAGCATTTT. Its protein product is CASSDRDLGQPQHF. The chain uses TRBV6-1 and TRBJ1-5; D might be TRBD1 (5 bases). This CDR3 region has 14 residues. Looked up from germline, CDR1 is MNHNS and CDR2 is SASEGT. The V and J ends lost 3 bases and 7 bases respectively, with 13 bases between them.